This T cell receptor beta chain comes out of a study of T cells in Graves' hyperthyroidism and ophthalmopathy. Template material for amplifying TCR beta CDR3 regions consisted of RNA transcripts. First-round RT-PCR targeting the TCR CDR3 was performed with the HTBI primer set. TCRdb analysed the multiplex PCR reads with MiXCR anew, one entry per CDR3 protein. The sample shows around 580,000 distinct CDR3 sequences, roughly 17% of them seen only once. V lost 4 bases, J lost 5 bases, and 8 bases lay in between. The CDR3 sequence is 12 residues long. CDR1 and CDR2 from the germline V gene are ENHRY and SYGVKD. Exclusions: uncontrolled infection, other autoimmune disease, pregnancy, lactation. This clonotype was seen once. What it recognizes is unknown. Since a much larger clone is just one base distant, this may be a read error. Study-wide results and caveats: Most expanded thyroid clonotypes above 0.001 also appeared in blood.

The specimen sequenced was blood. The clonotype was recovered from a woman between 18 and 30 years old with Graves' hyperthyroidism. The chain recombines TRBV10-3 with TRBJ2-5; no clear D gene. The CDR3 region is CAISGVGETQYF. The CDR3, as DNA: TGTGCCATCAGTGGAGTAGGGGAGACCCAGTACTTC.